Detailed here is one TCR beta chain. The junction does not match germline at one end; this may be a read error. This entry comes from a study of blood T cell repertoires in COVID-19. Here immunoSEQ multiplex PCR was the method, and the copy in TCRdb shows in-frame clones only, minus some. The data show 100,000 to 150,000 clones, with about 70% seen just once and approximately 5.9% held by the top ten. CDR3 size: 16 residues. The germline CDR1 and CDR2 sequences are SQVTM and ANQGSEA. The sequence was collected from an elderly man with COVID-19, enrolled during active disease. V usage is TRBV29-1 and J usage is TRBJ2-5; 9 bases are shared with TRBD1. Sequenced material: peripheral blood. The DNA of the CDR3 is TGCAGCGCTGAAATACTTACAGGGGGCTTTGGAGAGACCCAGTACTTC. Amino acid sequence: CSAEILTGGFGETQYF.